A single sample gave rise to the 25 T cell receptor beta chains below, sequenced in a study of OX40 agonist ivuxolimab in advanced cancers. Libraries were prepared by immunoSEQ multiplex PCR; TCRdb keeps only in-frame clonotypes and omits some of them. The sample shows fewer than 11,000 clones, 75% to 85% of them seen only once. Here the sequenced sample was CD4+ or CD8+ T cells sorted from blood, taken in a trial of the OX40 agonist ivuxolimab. The receptor set was obtained from an adult with an advanced solid tumor such as melanoma, head and neck, liver or kidney cancer.

As DNA, the CDR3 is TGTGCCAGCAGCTATTTCGGGACAATTTATGAAGCTTTCTTT. This codes for CASSYFGTIYEAFF. The V gene is TRBV5-8, the J gene TRBJ1-1, with a possible D match to TRBD1 (6 bases). This CDR3 has 14 amino acids. From germline, CDR1 is SGHTS and CDR2 YDEGEE. Deletions cut 3 bases from V and 7 bases from J, with 16 bases between.

This chain joins TRBV7-2 and TRBJ1-4; TRBD1 aligns across 7 bases. The CDR3 extends over 17 amino acids. The germline V gene encodes CDR1 SGHTA and CDR2 FQGNSA. Germline trimming cut 0 bases from V and 0 bases from J; bases unmatched to any gene: 4. DNA for the CDR3: TGTGCCAGCAGCTTAGCCCCCAGGGGGGCAACTAATGAAAAACTGTTTTTT. Encoded protein: CASSLAPRGATNEKLFF.

CDR3 bases: TGTGCCAGCAGCGTAGAAGGTCGAGTGAACACTGAAGCTTTCTTT. It is translated as CASSVEGRVNTEAFF. The rearrangement links TRBV9 to TRBJ1-1; D gene uncertain. CDR3 length: 15 residues. The germline gives CDR1 SGDLS, CDR2 YYNGEE. V dropped 0 bases and J dropped 0 bases, with 9 bases sitting between them.

The rearrangement joins TRBV12-5 to TRBJ2-2; TRBD1 matches at 7 bases. In germline, CDR1 is LGHNT, CDR2 FRNRAP. This CDR3 is 15 amino acids long. The V segment lost 5 bases and the J segment 2 bases; nucleotides outside the gene matches: 5. As DNA, the CDR3 is TGTGCTAGTGGTCACCGACAGGGTAACACCGGGGAGCTGTTTTTT. This encodes CASGHRQGNTGELFF.

This clone is deemed medium-sized. The chain is built from TRBV4-3 and TRBJ2-7; 8 bases are shared with TRBD1. The CDR3 has 15 amino acids. Trimming removed 1 base from V and 3 bases from J; junction bases left unmatched: 5. Germline V gene data show CDR1 as LGHNA and CDR2 as YSLEER. The CDR3 coding sequence is TGCGCCAGCAGCCAAGGACAGGGGACCTACTACGAGCAGTACTTC. It codes for CASSQGQGTYYEQYF.

V and J are TRBV19 and TRBJ2-3; 11 bases line up with TRBD2. Germline lookup yields CDR1 LNHDA and CDR2 SQIVND (reference sequence). The V and J ends lost 5 bases and 6 bases, in that order; junction bases with no gene match: 19. This CDR3 is built from 19 residues. Here the CDR3 reads CASSWSALAGEGPADTQYF. Written as DNA, the CDR3 is TGTGCCAGTAGTTGGAGTGCACTAGCGGGGGAAGGCCCTGCCGATACGCAGTATTTT.

The chain links TRBV6-5 to TRBJ1-6; the D gene is possibly TRBD1 (5 bases). V lost 0 bases, J lost 9 bases, and 9 bases lay in between. The CDR3 totals 14 residues. Germline loops: CDR1 MNHEY, CDR2 SVGAGI. The CDR3: CASSYSGVGSPLHF. CDR3 nucleotides: TGTGCCAGCAGTTACTCAGGGGTTGGTTCACCCCTCCACTTT.

V usage is TRBV6-5 and J usage is TRBJ1-3; D call uncertain. The CDR3 is made up of 15 amino acids. Germline CDR1 and CDR2: MNHEY and SVGAGI. V was cut by 6 bases and J by 6 bases, with 18 bases left in between. The CDR3 reads CASSSAPNGPNTIYF. The CDR3 DNA follows: TGTGCCAGCAGCTCCGCTCCCAATGGCCCAAACACCATATATTTT.

J is TRBJ1-2 and V is TRBV23-1, with TRBD1 matching 7 bases. TRBV23-1 is an ORF, with its function uncertain. This CDR3 region has 14 residues. The ends lost 6 bases at V and 12 bases at J; junction bases unmatched: 16. The DNA of the CDR3 is TGCGCCAGCAGCCCTGGAACAGGGGTTGAGGTGAACACCTTC. Translation gives CASSPGTGVEVNTF.

The chain recombines TRBV7-9 with TRBJ1-3; 8 positions match TRBD1. V trimming: 5 bases; J trimming: 3 bases; junction bases outside the gene matches: 15. Per germline, CDR1 SEHNR and CDR2 FQNEAQ (reference sequence). The CDR3 spans 18 residues. CDR3 coding DNA: TGTGCCAGCAGCCCTCGGACAGGGTCGTTGGTGAATGGAAACACCATATATTTT. Its protein is CASSPRTGSLVNGNTIYF.

The gene calls are TRBV28 and TRBJ2-5; a weak D match, TRBD1 (6 bases). This CDR3 is 13 amino acids long. The germline gives CDR1 MDHEN, CDR2 SYDVKM. Trimming cost V 6 bases and J 4 bases, with 12 bases left between them. The CDR3 bases are TGTGCCAGCAGCCGGGTACAGGGAGAGACCCAGTACTTC. Protein product: CASSRVQGETQYF. Looking up the rest from reference TRBV28 and TRBJ2-5 gives the full variable domain: DVKVTQSSRYLVKRTGEKVFLECVQDMDHENMFWYRQDPGLGLRLIYFSYDVKMKEKGDIPEGYSVSREKKERFSLILESASTNQTSMYLCASSRVQGETQYFGPGTRLLVL.

The genes are TRBV12-5 and TRBJ2-5; either TRBD1 or TRBD2 may fit D (6 bases each). The V and J ends lost 7 bases and 2 bases respectively, with 20 bases between them. The CDR3 is 16 amino acids. The V gene's germline CDR1 is LGHNT and CDR2 FRNRAP. This CDR3 is CASAPTLGGRQETQYF. The CDR3 DNA reads as TGTGCTAGTGCACCTACTTTAGGGGGGCGGCAAGAGACCCAGTACTTC. Full variable domain (outside the CDR3, taken from reference TRBV12-5 and TRBJ2-5): DARVTQTPRHKVTEMGQEVTMRCQPILGHNTVFWYRQTMMQGLELLAYFRNRAPLDDSGMPKDRFSAEMPDATLATLKIQPSEPRDSAVYFCASAPTLGGRQETQYFGPGTRLLVL.

This clone is deemed medium-sized. CDR3 protein: CASSFGAEAFF. CDR3 DNA: TGTGCCAGCAGTTTCGGGGCTGAAGCTTTCTTT. This chain joins TRBV6-1 and TRBJ1-1; no clear D. Trimming shortened V by 5 bases and J by 6 bases, and 7 bases separated the two germline ends. Germline lookup yields CDR1 MNHNS and CDR2 SASEGT. There are 11 residues in the CDR3.

The rearrangement joins TRBV5-1 to TRBJ1-5; D might be TRBD1 (5 bases). Germline V lookup: CDR1 SGHRS, CDR2 YFSETQ. V was shortened by 0 bases and J by 4 bases, with 11 bases between the two germline ends. This CDR3 is 15 amino acids long. The CDR3 sequence: CASSLGDSPNQPQHF. CDR3 DNA: TGCGCCAGCAGCTTGGGTGACAGCCCTAATCAGCCCCAGCATTTT.

The rearrangement links TRBV5-6 to TRBJ1-5, with D possibly matching TRBD1 (6 bases). The ends were cut back, 0 bases at V and 7 bases at J, with 14 bases in the middle. This CDR3 contains 15 residues. Per the germline V gene, CDR1 is SGHDT and CDR2 is YYEEEE. CDR3 region: CASSLDRALGQPQHF. The CDR3 nucleotides are TGTGCCAGCAGCTTGGACAGGGCCCTTGGGCAGCCCCAGCATTTT.

The chain employs TRBV7-2 and TRBJ2-1; TRBD2 matches 15 bases. CDR3 length equals 19 residues. From germline, CDR1 is SGHTA and CDR2 FQGNSA. V shed 5 bases and J 0 bases; nucleotides not matched to a gene: 8. CDR3 region: CASSRGTSGGLSSYNEQFF. The CDR3, as DNA: TGTGCCAGCAGCCGCGGGACTAGCGGGGGGCTAAGCTCCTACAATGAGCAGTTCTTC.

In this sample, this clone turned up once. The chain recombines TRBV5-1 with TRBJ2-2; 7 bases map to TRBD1. There are 15 residues in the CDR3. V trimming: 4 bases; J trimming: 3 bases; junction bases outside the gene matches: 6. Germline-derived CDR1 and CDR2 are SGHRS and YFSETQ. CDR3 DNA sequence: TGCGCCAGCAGCCTAGGGGACAGACACACCGGGGAGCTGTTTTTT. It specifies CASSLGDRHTGELFF.

This sequence joins TRBV6-1 and TRBJ1-6; 8 bases map to TRBD1. This CDR3 is 14 amino acids long. V lost 8 bases, J lost 7 bases, and 7 bases stayed unmatched. Germline assignment: CDR1 MNHNS and CDR2 SASEGT. The CDR3 nucleotides are TGTGCCAGCGCCACAGGGGGTACGAATTCACCCCTCCACTTT. It translates to CASATGGTNSPLHF.

The chain recombines TRBV7-6 with TRBJ1-1; D is perhaps TRBD1 (5 bases). This CDR3 contains 16 residues. Looked up from germline, CDR1 is SGHVS and CDR2 is FNYEAQ. Trimming took 0 bases from V and 0 from J, leaving 11 bases between them. CDR3 nucleotides: TGTGCCAGCAGCTTAGCGGGGCCCGGCATGAACACTGAAGCTTTCTTT. The encoded protein is CASSLAGPGMNTEAFF.

This sequence joins TRBV4-3 and TRBJ2-3, with D hard to call. Germline assignment: CDR1 LGHNA and CDR2 YSLEER. V lost 3 bases to trimming and J lost 5 bases, with 12 bases between them. This CDR3 is built from 14 residues. The CDR3, as DNA: TGCGCCAGCAGCCAGGGTAGGGCAATAGATACGCAGTATTTT. It encodes CASSQGRAIDTQYF.

V and J are TRBV6-5 and TRBJ2-2; 8 bases are shared with TRBD2. V trimming: 6 bases; J trimming: 6 bases; junction bases outside the gene matches: 6. Germline V gene lookup returns CDR1 MNHEY and CDR2 SVGAGI. The CDR3 has 14 amino acids. Here the CDR3 DNA reads TGTGCCAGCAGGCAACTAGCGGCGGCCGGGGAGCTGTTTTTT. This translates into CASRQLAAAGELFF.

This chain uses TRBV12-5 with TRBJ1-3; D is perhaps TRBD1 (6 bases). V lost 6 bases to trimming and J lost 2 bases, with 11 bases between them. Germline V gene sequence: CDR1 LGHNT, CDR2 FRNRAP. This CDR3 is built from 14 residues. The CDR3 nucleotides read TGTGCTAGTGGAGGGGGGACTGCTGGAAACACCATATATTTT. This translates into CASGGGTAGNTIYF.

V gene TRBV27 combines with J gene TRBJ1-1, with D hard to call. Trimming stripped 5 bases from V and 0 bases from J, with 10 bases between. Germline CDR1 is MNHEY and CDR2 is SMNVEV (reference sequence). This CDR3 comprises 14 residues. CDR3 DNA: TGTGCCAGCAGTCTTTACTTTCTGAACACTGAAGCTTTCTTT. It is translated as CASSLYFLNTEAFF.

This clone has only a few counts. This sequence joins TRBV7-9 and TRBJ1-1; TRBD1 might be the D (6 bases). The CDR3 is 13 residues long. V dropped 5 bases and J dropped 1 base, with 8 bases sitting between them. Germline V gene data show CDR1 as SEHNR and CDR2 as FQNEAQ (reference sequence). The CDR3: CASSMGQNTEAFF. In DNA form, the CDR3 reads TGTGCCAGCAGCATGGGACAGAACACTGAAGCTTTCTTT.

The chain couples TRBV11-3 to TRBJ2-2; TRBD2 matches 9 bases. V gave up 5 bases and J gave up 7 bases; unmatched junction bases: 11. Germline V gene data show CDR1 as SGHNT and CDR2 as YENEEA. The CDR3 spans 16 residues. This CDR3 is CASSHGASGEHGELFF. The CDR3 DNA reads as TGTGCCAGCAGCCACGGGGCTAGCGGGGAGCACGGGGAGCTGTTTTTT.